A selection of T cell receptor beta chains follows, all from one sample in a study of cytomegalovirus exposure and HLA in healthy donors. Libraries were prepared by immunoSEQ multiplex PCR; TCRdb keeps only in-frame clonotypes and omits some of them. In the table there are roughly 200,000 clones, more than 60% of which are singletons. Input material: PBMCs. Receptors originate from a woman aged 30 to 39 in good health and CMV-seropositive. CDR3s include the opening cysteine and the closing phenylalanine or tryptophan. A D gene is named only where the DNA matches it firmly. Clone size is not always given. Where it is, it says once, few, many or a class for expanded clones.

CDR3nt: TGTGCCAGCAGCCGTGGGGCTAGCGGGAGGTTAGACAATGAGCAGTTCTTC
CDR3aa: CASSRGASGRLDNEQFF
d_gene: TRBD2
v_gene: TRBV7-9
j_gene: TRBJ2-1
abundance: .

CDR3nt: TGTGCCAGCAGCCGCGGACAGCCCTACGAGCAGTACTTC
CDR3aa: CASSRGQPYEQYF
d_gene: .
v_gene: TRBV5-6
j_gene: TRBJ2-7
abundance: .

CDR3nt: TGCAGCGTTGATAGGTATTCAGGGTCCGGGGGGGAGCAGTACTTC
CDR3aa: CSVDRYSGSGGEQYF
d_gene: TRBD2
v_gene: TRBV29-1
j_gene: TRBJ2-7
abundance: .

CDR3nt: TGCGCCAGCAGCCAACGGACTGGCGCAGATACGCAGTATTTT
CDR3aa: CASSQRTGADTQYF
d_gene: .
v_gene: TRBV4-3
j_gene: TRBJ2-3
abundance: .

CDR3nt: TGTGCCACCCGGGACAGCGAAGTCCCTTATAGCAATCAGCCCCAGCATTTT
CDR3aa: CATRDSEVPYSNQPQHF
d_gene: TRBD1
v_gene: TRBV19
j_gene: TRBJ1-5
abundance: few

CDR3nt: TGCGCCAGCAGCTTGGCGTCTAAAGCGGGAGATACGCAGTATTTT
CDR3aa: CASSLASKAGDTQYF
d_gene: .
v_gene: TRBV5-1
j_gene: TRBJ2-3
abundance: .

CDR3nt: TGTGCCAGCAGCCGAAAAAGGGGGCCAGGGGATGAGCAGTTCTTC
CDR3aa: CASSRKRGPGDEQFF
d_gene: TRBD1
v_gene: TRBV7-2
j_gene: TRBJ2-1
abundance: .

CDR3nt: TGTGCCATCAGTGAGCCCGGGTTAGCGGTGGAGACCCAGTACTTC
CDR3aa: CAISEPGLAVETQYF
d_gene: .
v_gene: TRBV10-3
j_gene: TRBJ2-5
abundance: .

CDR3nt: TGTGCCTGGAAGCACAGGATTTACCAAGAGACCCAGTACTTC
CDR3aa: CAWKHRIYQETQYF
d_gene: .
v_gene: TRBV30
j_gene: TRBJ2-5
abundance: once

CDR3nt: TGTGCCAGCAGCTTGTCTGGAGGGATGGAGACCCAGTACTTC
CDR3aa: CASSLSGGMETQYF
d_gene: .
v_gene: TRBV5-4
j_gene: TRBJ2-5
abundance: few

CDR3nt: TGTGCCAGCCATGGGACAGAGAACACTGAAGCTTTCTTT
CDR3aa: CASHGTENTEAFF
d_gene: TRBD1
v_gene: TRBV28
j_gene: TRBJ1-1
abundance: .

CDR3nt: TGCAGCGTCGTCCTAGCGGGAGTGAGTGAGCAGTTCTTC
CDR3aa: CSVVLAGVSEQFF
d_gene: TRBD2
v_gene: TRBV29-1
j_gene: TRBJ2-1
abundance: .

CDR3nt: TGCGCCAGCAGCTTGGATATCCTATATGGCTACACCTTC
CDR3aa: CASSLDILYGYTF
d_gene: .
v_gene: TRBV5-1
j_gene: TRBJ1-2
abundance: .

CDR3nt: TGTGCCAGCAGTTACTCGTTAGGACAGAGAAACACCATATATTTT
CDR3aa: CASSYSLGQRNTIYF
d_gene: .
v_gene: TRBV6-6
j_gene: TRBJ1-3
abundance: .

CDR3nt: TGTGCCAGCAGCTTAGAGTCCGGGGGAAACACCATATATTTT
CDR3aa: CASSLESGGNTIYF
d_gene: .
v_gene: TRBV7-2
j_gene: TRBJ1-3
abundance: .

CDR3nt: TGTGCCAGCAGCCTGTCGGAGGGAGGGTACAATGAGCAGTTCTTC
CDR3aa: CASSLSEGGYNEQFF
d_gene: TRBD2
v_gene: TRBV5-6
j_gene: TRBJ2-1
abundance: once

CDR3nt: TGTGCCTGGAGCGAGGGACAGGGGGTTGACGAGCAGTACTTC
CDR3aa: CAWSEGQGVDEQYF
d_gene: TRBD1
v_gene: TRBV30
j_gene: TRBJ2-7
abundance: .

CDR3nt: TGTGCCAGCAGCTTAAGGCGGAAGGGGCCCGAACTGTTTTTT
CDR3aa: CASSLRRKGPELFF
d_gene: .
v_gene: TRBV7-8
j_gene: TRBJ1-4
abundance: .

CDR3nt: TGTGCCACCAGCAGAGATCGCCAGGGGGCCTATGGCTACACCTTC
CDR3aa: CATSRDRQGAYGYTF
d_gene: TRBD1
v_gene: TRBV15
j_gene: TRBJ1-2
abundance: .

CDR3nt: TGTGCCAGCAGCGTCGACGGGAGGGACGGCGTGGGCTACACCTTC
CDR3aa: CASSVDGRDGVGYTF
d_gene: .
v_gene: TRBV5-4
j_gene: TRBJ1-2
abundance: .

CDR3nt: TGTGCCAGCCACCGAGCTGACGGACTAAACATTCAGTACTTC
CDR3aa: CASHRADGLNIQYF
d_gene: .
v_gene: TRBV5-4
j_gene: TRBJ2-4
abundance: once

CDR3nt: TGTGCCATCACCGGGACTGAGAACTATGGCTACACCTTC
CDR3aa: CAITGTENYGYTF
d_gene: .
v_gene: TRBV10-3
j_gene: TRBJ1-2
abundance: .

CDR3nt: TGTGCTAGCAGCCCGACAGGGAAAGAGACCCAGTACTTC
CDR3aa: CASSPTGKETQYF
d_gene: TRBD1
v_gene: TRBV7-7
j_gene: TRBJ2-5
abundance: .

CDR3nt: TGTGCCAGCAGCCCCGGGGAGCTAGCGGGAGAGACCGGGGAGCTGTTTTTT
CDR3aa: CASSPGELAGETGELFF
d_gene: TRBD2
v_gene: TRBV4-2
j_gene: TRBJ2-2
abundance: .

CDR3nt: TGTGCCAGCAGTGAAGCCAGGGGAAGCTCTGGGGCCAACGTCCTGACTTTC
CDR3aa: CASSEARGSSGANVLTF
d_gene: .
v_gene: TRBV2
j_gene: TRBJ2-6
abundance: .

CDR3nt: TGCGCCAGCAGTGATACCGGGACAGGACGCAATCAGCCCCAGCATTTT
CDR3aa: CASSDTGTGRNQPQHF
d_gene: TRBD1
v_gene: TRBV10-1
j_gene: TRBJ1-5
abundance: .

CDR3nt: TGTGCCAGCCGTACCGGGGGGGGCAGCTCCTACAATGAGCAGTTCTTC
CDR3aa: CASRTGGGSSYNEQFF
d_gene: TRBD2
v_gene: TRBV7-2
j_gene: TRBJ2-1
abundance: .

CDR3nt: TGTGCCAGCAGTCTCGGGCGGGTTTCAGCCGGGGAGCTGTTTTTT
CDR3aa: CASSLGRVSAGELFF
d_gene: .
v_gene: TRBV6-5
j_gene: TRBJ2-2
abundance: .

CDR3nt: TGCGCCAGCAGCCTCGCAGCGGGGGGGTATCTTTCTGAGCAGTTCTTC
CDR3aa: CASSLAAGGYLSEQFF
d_gene: TRBD2
v_gene: TRBV4-3
j_gene: TRBJ2-1
abundance: .

CDR3nt: TGTGCCAGCAGCTTTTCCCCCGCGAACGAGCAGTACTTC
CDR3aa: CASSFSPANEQYF
d_gene: .
v_gene: TRBV7-2
j_gene: TRBJ2-7
abundance: .

CDR3nt: TGCGCCAGCAGCGCCGACAGGGGAGAGACTGAAGCTTTCTTT
CDR3aa: CASSADRGETEAFF
d_gene: TRBD1
v_gene: TRBV5-1
j_gene: TRBJ1-1
abundance: .

CDR3nt: TGCGCCAGCAGCTTGGATGGACAGACCTACGAGCAGTACTTC
CDR3aa: CASSLDGQTYEQYF
d_gene: .
v_gene: TRBV5-1
j_gene: TRBJ2-7
abundance: .

CDR3nt: TGTGCCAGCTCAACGGGACAGGGCTACGAGCAGTACTTC
CDR3aa: CASSTGQGYEQYF
d_gene: TRBD1
v_gene: TRBV18
j_gene: TRBJ2-7
abundance: .

CDR3nt: TGTGCCAGTAGGGCGACAGGTGATTACGAGCAGTACTTC
CDR3aa: CASRATGDYEQYF
d_gene: .
v_gene: TRBV19
j_gene: TRBJ2-7
abundance: once

CDR3nt: TGTGCCAGCAGCCCCGGACTTACCTACGAGCAGTACTTC
CDR3aa: CASSPGLTYEQYF
d_gene: .
v_gene: TRBV7-8
j_gene: TRBJ2-7
abundance: .

CDR3nt: TGTGCCAGCAGTGGGCTCGAGGGCTACGAGCAGTACTTC
CDR3aa: CASSGLEGYEQYF
d_gene: .
v_gene: TRBV2
j_gene: TRBJ2-7
abundance: .

CDR3nt: TGTGCCAGCAGCCCGGGACAGCTAATGAACACTGAAGCTTTCTTT
CDR3aa: CASSPGQLMNTEAFF
d_gene: TRBD1
v_gene: TRBV14
j_gene: TRBJ1-1
abundance: once

CDR3nt: TGTGCCAGCTCACCTTTGCAGGGGGGCGAAAAACTGTTTTTT
CDR3aa: CASSPLQGGEKLFF
d_gene: TRBD1
v_gene: TRBV18
j_gene: TRBJ1-4
abundance: .

CDR3nt: TGTGCCAGTAAAGACAGGACGACTAGCACAGATACGCAGTATTTT
CDR3aa: CASKDRTTSTDTQYF
d_gene: .
v_gene: TRBV19
j_gene: TRBJ2-3
abundance: .

CDR3nt: TGTGCCAGCAACCACCCCCTACAGGGGACGGGCTATGGCTACACCTTC
CDR3aa: CASNHPLQGTGYGYTF
d_gene: TRBD1
v_gene: TRBV11-2
j_gene: TRBJ1-2
abundance: .

CDR3nt: TGTGTCAGCAGCTTATCTGTGAGCTCCTACAATGAGCAGTTCTTC
CDR3aa: CVSSLSVSSYNEQFF
d_gene: .
v_gene: TRBV7-2
j_gene: TRBJ2-1
abundance: .

CDR3nt: TGTGCCTGGACCCCGGATAGCCAGCTTGGGGCGCCCCAGCATTTT
CDR3aa: CAWTPDSQLGAPQHF
d_gene: .
v_gene: TRBV30
j_gene: TRBJ1-5
abundance: .

CDR3nt: TGTGCCAGCAGTGAAAGGGGCAACACCGGGGAGCTGTTTTTT
CDR3aa: CASSERGNTGELFF
d_gene: .
v_gene: TRBV25-1
j_gene: TRBJ2-2
abundance: .

CDR3nt: TGTGCCAGCAGCTTGGCCGGGAACCAAGAGACCCAGTACTTC
CDR3aa: CASSLAGNQETQYF
d_gene: .
v_gene: TRBV5-4
j_gene: TRBJ2-5
abundance: .

CDR3nt: TGTGCCAGCAGCCCCTCCCTCCTAGCGGACCTCGGCGGTGAGCAGTTCTTC
CDR3aa: CASSPSLLADLGGEQFF
d_gene: TRBD2
v_gene: TRBV5-4
j_gene: TRBJ2-1
abundance: .

CDR3nt: TGCGCCAGCAGCCGCGGACAGGCTGGGCTGGATACGCAGTATTTT
CDR3aa: CASSRGQAGLDTQYF
d_gene: TRBD1
v_gene: TRBV5-1
j_gene: TRBJ2-3
abundance: .

CDR3nt: TGTGCCATCAGCCCGGACAGGGCAGGGCGGCCCCAGCATTTT
CDR3aa: CAISPDRAGRPQHF
d_gene: TRBD1
v_gene: TRBV10-3
j_gene: TRBJ1-5
abundance: .

CDR3nt: TGTGCCAGCAGCTTAAATTCGGGGAGGACAGATACGCAGTATTTT
CDR3aa: CASSLNSGRTDTQYF
d_gene: .
v_gene: TRBV7-9
j_gene: TRBJ2-3
abundance: .

CDR3nt: TGTGCCAGCAGTTACAGGGGAGGCCCAGATACGCAGTATTTT
CDR3aa: CASSYRGGPDTQYF
d_gene: .
v_gene: TRBV6-6
j_gene: TRBJ2-3
abundance: .

CDR3nt: TGTGCCAGCAGTGAATTCTCACAGGACTCCTACGAGCAGTACTTC
CDR3aa: CASSEFSQDSYEQYF
d_gene: .
v_gene: TRBV6-1
j_gene: TRBJ2-7
abundance: .

CDR3nt: TGTGCCAGCAGCCCCCGGACTGGCACCGGGGAGCTGTTTTTT
CDR3aa: CASSPRTGTGELFF
d_gene: .
v_gene: TRBV7-7
j_gene: TRBJ2-2
abundance: .